This T cell receptor beta chain was obtained from a study of cytomegalovirus exposure and HLA in healthy donors. 13 Jbeta primers and 60 Vbeta primers were used for the PCR. Here immunoSEQ multiplex PCR was the method, and the copy in TCRdb shows in-frame clones only, minus some. The data contain fewer than 350,000 clones, 70% to 90% of them seen just once; the ten biggest clones take up about 2%. Germline CDR1 reads LNHNV; CDR2 reads YYDKDF (reference sequence). This CDR3 is 13 amino acids long. The V end was cut by 8 bases, the J end by 3 bases, with 13 bases between. This TCR derives from a woman aged 18 to 35 in good health and CMV-seronegative. V and J are TRBV15 and TRBJ2-5; perhaps TRBD2 as D (7 bases). The sequencing input was PBMCs. CDR3 coding DNA: TGTGCCACCTGGGGGGGGCGCAAAGAGACCCAGTACTTC. This gives the protein CATWGGRKETQYF. Using reference TRBV15 and TRBJ2-5 for the parts outside the CDR3, the full variable domain is DAMVIQNPRYQVTQFGKPVTLSCSQTLNHNVMYWYQQKSSQAPKLLFHYYDKDFNNEADTPDNFQSRRPNTSFCFLDIRSPGLGDTAMYLCATWGGRKETQYFGPGTRLLVL.